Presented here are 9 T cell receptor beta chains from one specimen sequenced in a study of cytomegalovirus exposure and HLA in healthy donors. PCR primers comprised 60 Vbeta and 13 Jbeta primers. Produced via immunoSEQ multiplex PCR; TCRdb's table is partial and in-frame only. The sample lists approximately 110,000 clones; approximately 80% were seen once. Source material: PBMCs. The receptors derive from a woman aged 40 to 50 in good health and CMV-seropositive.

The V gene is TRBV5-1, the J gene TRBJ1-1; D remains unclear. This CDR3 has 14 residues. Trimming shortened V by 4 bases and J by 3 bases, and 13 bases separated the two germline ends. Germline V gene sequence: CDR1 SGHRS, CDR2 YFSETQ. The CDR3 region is CASSQDGSYTEAFF. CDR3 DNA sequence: TGCGCCAGCAGCCAGGATGGGTCTTACACTGAAGCTTTCTTT.

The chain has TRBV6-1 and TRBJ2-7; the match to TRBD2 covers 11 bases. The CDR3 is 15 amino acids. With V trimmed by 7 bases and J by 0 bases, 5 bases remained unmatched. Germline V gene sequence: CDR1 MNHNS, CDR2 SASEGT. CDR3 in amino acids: CASTLTSGSSYEQYF. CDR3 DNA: TGTGCCAGCACCCTAACTAGCGGGAGCTCCTACGAGCAGTACTTC.

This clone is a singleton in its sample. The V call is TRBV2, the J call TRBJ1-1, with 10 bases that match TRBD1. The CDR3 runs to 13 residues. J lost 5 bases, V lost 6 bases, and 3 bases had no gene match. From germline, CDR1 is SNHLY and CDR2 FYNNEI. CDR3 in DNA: TGTGCCAGCAGCGGGACAGGGGAGACTGAAGCTTTCTTT. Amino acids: CASSGTGETEAFF. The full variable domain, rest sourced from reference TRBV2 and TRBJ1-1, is EPEVTQTPSHQVTQMGQEVILRCVPISNHLYFYWYRQILGQKVEFLVSFYNNEISEKSEIFDDQFSVERPDGSNFTLKIRSTKLEDSAMYFCASSGTGETEAFFGQGTRLTVV.

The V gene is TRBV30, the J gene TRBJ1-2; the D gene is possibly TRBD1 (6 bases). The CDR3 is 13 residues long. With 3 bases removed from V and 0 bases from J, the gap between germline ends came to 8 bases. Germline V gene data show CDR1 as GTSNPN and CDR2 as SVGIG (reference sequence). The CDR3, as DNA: TGTGCCTGGAGGGACAGTTCTAACTATGGCTACACCTTC. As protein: CAWRDSSNYGYTF.

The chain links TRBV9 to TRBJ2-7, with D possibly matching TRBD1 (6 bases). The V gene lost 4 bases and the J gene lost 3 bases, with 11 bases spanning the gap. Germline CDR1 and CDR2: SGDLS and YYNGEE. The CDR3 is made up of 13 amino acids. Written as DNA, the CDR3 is TGTGCCAGCAGCCCCCAGGGGAGCTACGAGCAGTACTTC. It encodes CASSPQGSYEQYF.

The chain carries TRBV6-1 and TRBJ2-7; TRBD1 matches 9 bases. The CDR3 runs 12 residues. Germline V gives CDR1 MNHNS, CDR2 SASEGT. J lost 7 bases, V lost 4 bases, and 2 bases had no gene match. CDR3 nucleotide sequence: TGTGCCAGCAGTGTCGGGACAGGGGAGCAGTACTTC. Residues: CASSVGTGEQYF.

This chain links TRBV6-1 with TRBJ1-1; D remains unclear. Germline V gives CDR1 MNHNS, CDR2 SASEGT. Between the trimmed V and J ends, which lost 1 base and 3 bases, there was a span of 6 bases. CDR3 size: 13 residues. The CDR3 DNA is TGTGCCAGCAGTGAAGTAGACTACACTGAAGCTTTCTTT. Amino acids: CASSEVDYTEAFF.

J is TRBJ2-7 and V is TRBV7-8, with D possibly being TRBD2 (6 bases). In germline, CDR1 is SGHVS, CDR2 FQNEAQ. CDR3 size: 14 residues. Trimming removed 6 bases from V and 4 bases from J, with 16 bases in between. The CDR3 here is CASRMGGDGYEQYF. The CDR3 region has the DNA TGTGCCAGCAGGATGGGAGGAGACGGGTACGAGCAGTACTTC.

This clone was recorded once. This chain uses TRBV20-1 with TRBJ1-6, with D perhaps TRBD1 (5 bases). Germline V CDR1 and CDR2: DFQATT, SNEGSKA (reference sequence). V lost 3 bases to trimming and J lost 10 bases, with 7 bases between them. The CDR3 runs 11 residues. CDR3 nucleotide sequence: TGCAGTGCTAGGGGGCAATCACCCCTCCACTTT. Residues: CSARGQSPLHF.